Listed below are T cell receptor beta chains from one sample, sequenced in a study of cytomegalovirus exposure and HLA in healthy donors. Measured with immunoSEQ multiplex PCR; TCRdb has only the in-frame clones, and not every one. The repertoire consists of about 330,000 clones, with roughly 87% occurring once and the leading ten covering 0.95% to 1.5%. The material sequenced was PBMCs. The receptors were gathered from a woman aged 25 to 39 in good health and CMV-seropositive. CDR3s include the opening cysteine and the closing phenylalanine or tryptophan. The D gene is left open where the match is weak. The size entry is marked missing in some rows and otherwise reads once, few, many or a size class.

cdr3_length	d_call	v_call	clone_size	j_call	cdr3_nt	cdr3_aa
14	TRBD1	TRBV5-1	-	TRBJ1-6	TGCGCCAGCAGCTCCGGGACAGGGGATTCACCCCTCCACTTT	CASSSGTGDSPLHF
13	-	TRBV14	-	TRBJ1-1	TGTGCCAGCAGCCAAGGGCTAGGGACTGAAGCTTTCTTT	CASSQGLGTEAFF
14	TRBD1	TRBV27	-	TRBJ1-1	TGTGCCAGCAGCCTAACAGGGGTGTACACTGAAGCTTTCTTT	CASSLTGVYTEAFF
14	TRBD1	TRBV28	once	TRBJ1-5	TGTGCCAGCAGCCAGACAGGGGGGGATCAGCCCCAGCATTTT	CASSQTGGDQPQHF
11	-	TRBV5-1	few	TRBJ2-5	TGCGCCAGCAGCTACCAAGAGACCCAGTACTTC	CASSYQETQYF
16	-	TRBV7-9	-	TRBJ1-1	TGTGCCAGCAGCCTGTCTGGGGAAGCCCAGAACACTGAAGCTTTCTTT	CASSLSGEAQNTEAFF
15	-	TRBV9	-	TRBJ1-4	TGTGCCAGCAGCGTAGGGACAGCAACTAATGAAAAACTGTTTTTT	CASSVGTATNEKLFF
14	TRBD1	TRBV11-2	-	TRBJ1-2	TGTGCCAGCAGCTTCTCACAGGGGGAGGGCGGCTACACCTTC	CASSFSQGEGGYTF
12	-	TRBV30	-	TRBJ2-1	TGTGCCTGGAGGTTTAGGGGCAATGAGCAGTTCTTC	CAWRFRGNEQFF
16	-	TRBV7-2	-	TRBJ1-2	TGTGCCAGCAGCTTAGGGCTCGGGGGGACAAACTATGGCTACACCTTC	CASSLGLGGTNYGYTF
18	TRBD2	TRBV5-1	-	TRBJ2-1	TGCGCCAGCAGCTTGTACGGACTAGCGGGAGACTCCTACAATGAGCAGTTCTTC	CASSLYGLAGDSYNEQFF
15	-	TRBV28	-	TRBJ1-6	TGTGCCAGCAGTTTAAGGGCAGAAAATAATTCACCCCTCCACTTT	CASSLRAENNSPLHF
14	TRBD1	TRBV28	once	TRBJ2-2	TGTGCCAGCTGGGGGACAGGGCTCCCCGGGGAGCTGTTTTTT	CASWGTGLPGELFF
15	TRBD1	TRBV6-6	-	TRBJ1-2	TGTGCCAGCAATTCTCATCCCGGGACAGGGGACGGCTACACCTTC	CASNSHPGTGDGYTF
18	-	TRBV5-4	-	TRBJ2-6	TGTGCCAGCAGCACCCTAGTAGGTCGGGGAGTAGGGGCCAACGTCCTGACTTTC	CASSTLVGRGVGANVLTF
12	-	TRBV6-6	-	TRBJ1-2	TGTGCCAGCAGTTACCCCGCTCGTCCGACCACCTTC	CASSYPARPTTF